Given below is one T cell receptor beta chain in context. The source of the sample is a study of control samples from healthy donors and cancer patients. Per the germline V gene, CDR1 is SEHNR and CDR2 is FQNEAQ (reference sequence). The CDR3 covers 16 residues. Trimming cost V 5 bases and J 5 bases, with 18 bases left between them. Assay: immunoSEQ multiplex PCR; the TCRdb copy retains only in-frame clones and omits some. The sample lists about 160,000 clones, around 90% occurring once. The receptor comes from a man under 40 in good health. The sample consisted of blood. This chain links TRBV7-9 with TRBJ2-2; no reliable D call. CDR3 in amino acids: CASSPPGVRSTGELFF. The CDR3 coding sequence is TGTGCCAGCAGCCCCCCGGGCGTAAGGAGTACCGGGGAGCTGTTTTTT.